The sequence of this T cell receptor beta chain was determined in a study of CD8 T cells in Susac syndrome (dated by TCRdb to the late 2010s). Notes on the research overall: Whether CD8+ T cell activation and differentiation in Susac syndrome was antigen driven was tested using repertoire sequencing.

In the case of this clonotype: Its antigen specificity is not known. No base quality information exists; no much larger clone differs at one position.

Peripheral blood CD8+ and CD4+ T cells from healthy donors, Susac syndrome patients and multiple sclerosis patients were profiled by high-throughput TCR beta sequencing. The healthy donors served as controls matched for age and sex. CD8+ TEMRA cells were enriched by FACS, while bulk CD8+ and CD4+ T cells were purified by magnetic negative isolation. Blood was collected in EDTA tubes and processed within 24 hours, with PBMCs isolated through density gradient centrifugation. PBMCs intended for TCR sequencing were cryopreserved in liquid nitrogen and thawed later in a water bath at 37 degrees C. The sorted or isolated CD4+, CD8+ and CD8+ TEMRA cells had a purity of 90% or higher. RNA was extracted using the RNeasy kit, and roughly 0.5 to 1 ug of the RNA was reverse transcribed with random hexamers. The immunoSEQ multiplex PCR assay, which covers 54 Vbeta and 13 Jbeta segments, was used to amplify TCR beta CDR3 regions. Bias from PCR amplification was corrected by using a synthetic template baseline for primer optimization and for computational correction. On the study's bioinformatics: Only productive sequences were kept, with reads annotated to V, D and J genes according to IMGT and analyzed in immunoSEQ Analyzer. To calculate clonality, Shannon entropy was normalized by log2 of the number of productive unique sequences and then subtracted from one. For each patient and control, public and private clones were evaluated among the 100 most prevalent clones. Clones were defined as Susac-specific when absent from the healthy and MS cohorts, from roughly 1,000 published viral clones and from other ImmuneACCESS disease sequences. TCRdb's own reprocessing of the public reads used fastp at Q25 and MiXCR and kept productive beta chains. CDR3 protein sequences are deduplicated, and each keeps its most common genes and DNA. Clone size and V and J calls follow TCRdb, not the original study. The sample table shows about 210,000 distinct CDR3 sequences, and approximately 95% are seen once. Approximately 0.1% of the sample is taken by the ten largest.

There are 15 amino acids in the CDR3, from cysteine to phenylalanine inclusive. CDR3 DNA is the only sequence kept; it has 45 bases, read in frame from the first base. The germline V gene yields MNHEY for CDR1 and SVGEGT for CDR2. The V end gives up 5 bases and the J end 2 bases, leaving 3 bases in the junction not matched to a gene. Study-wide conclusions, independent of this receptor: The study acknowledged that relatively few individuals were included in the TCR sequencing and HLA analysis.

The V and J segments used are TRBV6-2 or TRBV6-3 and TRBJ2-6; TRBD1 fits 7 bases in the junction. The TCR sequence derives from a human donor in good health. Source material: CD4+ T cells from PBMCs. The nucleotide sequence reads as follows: TGTGCCAGCAGTGAGACAGGGACTGGGGCCAACGTCCTGACTTTC. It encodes CASSETGTGANVLTF.